These 9 T cell receptor beta chains share one sample of origin, sequenced in a study of T-cell memory formation after mild COVID-19. TCRdb redid the calling of the 5' RACE reads with MiXCR, one entry per CDR3 protein. The sample contains around 200,000 distinct CDR3 sequences, roughly a fifth of which appear only once. The sample taken for sequencing was PBMCs or a T cell subset sorted from them (not recorded which). The receptors derive from an adult woman who had mild COVID-19 (a few samples of this study predate the infection). Cell type and time point are not known.

In this sample, this clonotype turned up a few times. This chain links TRBV29-1 with TRBJ1-2; D remains ambiguous. The CDR3 totals 12 residues. V lost 2 bases, J lost 5 bases, and 9 bases lay in between. CDR1 SQVTM and CDR2 ANQGSEA come from the germline V gene. Written as DNA, the CDR3 is TGCAGCGTTGAAAGGTCTCCGTATGGCTACACCTTC. This encodes CSVERSPYGYTF.

This chain joins TRBV9 and TRBJ2-1; TRBD2 matches 10 bases. V lost 2 bases, J lost 7 bases, and 9 bases stayed unmatched. Looked up from germline, CDR1 is SGDLS and CDR2 is YYNGEE. The CDR3 sequence is 16 residues long. DNA of the CDR3: TGTGCCAGCAGCGTCGAACTAGCGGGGATGCCTAATGAGCAGTTCTTC. Protein: CASSVELAGMPNEQFF.

This chain connects TRBV20-1 to TRBJ1-2; TRBD1 is a possible D gene (6 bases). V was pared by 6 bases and J by 3 bases, with 17 bases between. Germline CDR1 DFQATT, CDR2 SNEGSKA (reference sequence). CDR3 length: 14 amino acids. This chain's CDR3 is CSAESGARDYGYTF. The CDR3 DNA follows: TGCAGTGCCGAGTCAGGGGCACGGGACTATGGCTACACCTTC.

The chain uses TRBV9 and TRBJ2-7; D not resolved. Trimming stripped 3 bases from V and 0 bases from J, with 10 bases between. Germline loops: CDR1 SGDLS, CDR2 YYNGEE. CDR3 length: 14 residues. CDR3 residues: CASSAGSASYEQYF. Here the CDR3 DNA reads TGTGCCAGCAGCGCAGGCTCGGCCTCCTACGAGCAGTACTTC.

This clonotype was counted a single time. V usage is TRBV24-1 and J usage is TRBJ1-1; possible D gene TRBD1, 6 bases. The CDR3 runs to 14 residues. V lost 10 bases to trimming and J lost 4 bases, with 18 bases between them. In germline, CDR1 is KGHDR, CDR2 SFDVKD. The CDR3 loop is CATPWGAGFTEAFF. CDR3 DNA sequence: TGTGCCACTCCCTGGGGGGCTGGTTTCACTGAAGCTTTCTTT.

This chain connects TRBV4-1 to TRBJ2-1; 10 positions match TRBD2. In germline, CDR1 is MGHRA, CDR2 YSYEKL. With 6 bases clipped from V and 3 bases from J, the junction kept 11 bases outside the gene matches. The CDR3 loop spans 17 amino acids. The CDR3 reads CASRPETSGVNYNEQFF. CDR3 in DNA: TGCGCCAGCAGACCGGAAACTAGCGGGGTTAACTACAATGAGCAGTTCTTC.

This clonotype was seen a few times. This chain joins TRBV24-1 and TRBJ2-3; unclear D gene. Germline V gene data show CDR1 as KGHDR and CDR2 as SFDVKD. Trimming pared 9 bases from V and 3 bases from J, leaving 9 bases between. The CDR3 totals 12 residues. CDR3 amino acids: CATAWGTDTQYF. The CDR3, as DNA: TGTGCCACCGCCTGGGGAACAGATACGCAGTATTTT.

This clonotype was observed at least ten times. The chain is built from TRBV6-1 and TRBJ1-5; D may be TRBD1 (5 bases). V shed 4 bases and J shed 7 bases, with 14 bases lying between them. Germline-derived CDR1 and CDR2 are MNHNS and SASEGT. This CDR3 has 14 residues. CDR3 nucleotide sequence: TGTGCCAGCAGTGCCCGGGACGAGGGACAGCCCCAGCATTTT. This encodes CASSARDEGQPQHF.

This clonotype was seen at least ten times. DNA for the CDR3: TGTGCCAGCAGCTTAGCCGGCGCAACGGGGAAACTGTTTTTT. Translation gives CASSLAGATGKLFF. The chain links TRBV11-2 to TRBJ1-4, with no clear D. CDR1 and CDR2 (germline): SGHAT, FQNNGV. This CDR3 region has 14 residues. Between the trimmed V and J ends, which lost 1 base and 11 bases, there was a span of 14 bases. The variable domain in full, completed from reference TRBV11-2 and TRBJ1-4, reads EAGVAQSPRYKIIEKRQSVAFWCNPISGHATLYWYQQILGQGPKLLIQFQNNGVVDDSQLPKDRFSAERLKGVDSTLKIQPAKLEDSAVYLCASSLAGATGKLFFGSGTQLSVL.